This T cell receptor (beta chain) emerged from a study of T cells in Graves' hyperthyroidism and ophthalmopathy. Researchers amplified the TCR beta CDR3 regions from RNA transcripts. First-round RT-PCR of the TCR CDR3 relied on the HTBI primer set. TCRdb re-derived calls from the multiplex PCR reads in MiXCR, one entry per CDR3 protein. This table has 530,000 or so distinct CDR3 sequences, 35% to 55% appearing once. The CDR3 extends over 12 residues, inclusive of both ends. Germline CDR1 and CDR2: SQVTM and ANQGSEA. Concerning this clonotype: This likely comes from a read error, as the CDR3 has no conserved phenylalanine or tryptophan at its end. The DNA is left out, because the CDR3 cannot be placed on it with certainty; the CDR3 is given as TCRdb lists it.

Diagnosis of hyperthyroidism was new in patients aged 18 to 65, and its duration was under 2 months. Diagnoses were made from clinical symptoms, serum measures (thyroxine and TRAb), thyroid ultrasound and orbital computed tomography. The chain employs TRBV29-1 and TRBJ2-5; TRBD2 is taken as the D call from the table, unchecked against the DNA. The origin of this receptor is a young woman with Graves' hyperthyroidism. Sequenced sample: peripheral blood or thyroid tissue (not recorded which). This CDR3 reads CSVEGPPAGPNT.